A selection of T cell receptor beta chains follows, all from one sample in a study of blood T cell repertoires in COVID-19. Here immunoSEQ multiplex PCR was the method, and the copy in TCRdb shows in-frame clones only, minus some. In the table there are about 170,000 clones, roughly 82% of which are singletons. Sequencing was carried out using peripheral blood. The receptor source for this set is a woman in her 40s with COVID-19, enrolled during active disease. Both conserved end residues are part of each CDR3. D genes are given only for firm matches. The listing skips clone size in some rows; elsewhere it reads once, few, many or a size class.

TRBD1	TRBV7-6	TRBJ2-1	many	CASSLQTGHSYNEQFF	TGTGCCAGCAGCTTACAGACAGGGCATTCCTACAATGAGCAGTTCTTC
-	TRBV4-1	TRBJ1-2	-	CASSPRGPGGYTF	TGCGCCAGCAGCCCGCGGGGACCCGGTGGCTACACCTTC
-	TRBV4-2	TRBJ2-2	-	CASSQARGNTGELFF	TGTGCCAGCAGCCAAGCCCGGGGAAACACCGGGGAGCTGTTTTTT
TRBD1	TRBV2	TRBJ1-2	-	CASTAHPGQGFYGYTF	TGTGCCAGCACCGCCCACCCGGGACAGGGGTTCTATGGCTACACCTTC
-	TRBV14	TRBJ1-2	-	CASSPKGYGYTF	TGTGCCAGCAGTCCAAAGGGGTATGGCTACACCTTC
-	TRBV28	TRBJ2-7	-	CASSFSRGNIYEQYF	TGTGCCAGCAGTTTTTCCCGGGGAAACATCTACGAGCAGTACTTC
-	TRBV24-1	TRBJ2-2	-	CATSDVKRDTGELFF	TGTGCCACCAGTGATGTGAAACGGGACACCGGGGAGCTGTTTTTT
-	TRBV5-1	TRBJ2-1	-	CASSLGGGDNEQFF	TGCGCCAGCAGCTTGGGGGGCGGGGACAATGAGCAGTTCTTC
-	TRBV7-6	TRBJ1-5	-	CASSLGGQRQPQHF	TGTGCCAGCAGCTTAGGGGGGCAGCGGCAGCCCCAGCATTTT
TRBD1	TRBV7-3	TRBJ1-6	-	CASSPTGGLNSPLHF	TGTGCCAGCAGCCCGACAGGGGGCCTTAATTCACCCCTCCACTTT
TRBD1	TRBV11-3	TRBJ2-4	-	CASSIGQGNIQYF	TGTGCCAGCAGCATTGGACAGGGGAACATTCAGTACTTC
-	TRBV6-5	TRBJ2-5	-	CASRLGQTQYF	TGTGCCAGCAGGCTAGGTCAGACCCAGTACTTC
TRBD2	TRBV7-6	TRBJ2-5	-	CASSLPLAGGAVETQYF	TGTGCCAGCAGCTTACCCCTAGCGGGAGGGGCTGTAGAGACCCAGTACTTC
-	TRBV27	TRBJ1-2	-	CASSFNSLFGGYTF	TGTGCCAGCAGTTTCAACAGCTTATTTGGCGGCTACACCTTC
TRBD2	TRBV11-2	TRBJ2-3	-	CASTPRREFKDTQYF	TGTGCCAGCACCCCGAGGCGGGAGTTTAAAGATACGCAGTATTTT
-	TRBV3-1/TRBV3-2	TRBJ1-6	few	CASSTSQGGNSPLHF	TGTGCCAGCAGCACGTCACAGGGCGGTAATTCACCCCTCCACTTT
-	TRBV21-1	TRBJ2-6	-	CASSKMRSGANVLTF	TGTGCCAGCAGCAAAATGCGCTCTGGGGCCAACGTCCTGACTTTC
-	TRBV19	TRBJ2-7	-	CASTDSTYEQYF	TGTGCCAGTACAGACTCAACCTACGAGCAGTACTTC
TRBD2	TRBV9	TRBJ2-3	-	CASSPLSRESTDTQYF	TGTGCCAGCAGCCCCCTATCGCGGGAGAGCACAGATACGCAGTATTTT
-	TRBV3-1/TRBV3-2	TRBJ1-5	-	CASSQSSDQPQHF	TGTGCCAGCAGCCAGTCCTCTGATCAGCCCCAGCATTTT
TRBD1	TRBV27	TRBJ1-1	-	CASREQGKGMNTEAFF	TGTGCCAGCAGAGAACAGGGGAAAGGGATGAACACTGAAGCTTTCTTT
TRBD1	TRBV5-4	TRBJ2-3	-	CASSRTGRSTDTQYF	TGTGCCAGCAGTCGGACAGGGCGCAGCACAGATACGCAGTATTTT
TRBD2	TRBV2	TRBJ2-1	-	CASSEGGGRTYNEQFF	TGTGCCAGCAGTGAGGGAGGCGGGAGGACCTACAATGAGCAGTTCTTC
-	TRBV28	TRBJ2-7	-	CASTLGGAVVYEQYF	TGTGCCAGCACCCTGGGGGGGGCCGTAGTCTACGAGCAGTACTTC
TRBD1	TRBV30	TRBJ2-3	-	CASGQGWADTQYF	TGTGCCTCCGGACAGGGTTGGGCAGATACGCAGTATTTT
-	TRBV7-9	TRBJ2-1	-	CASSLAQGSNEQFF	TGTGCCAGCAGCTTAGCGCAGGGTTCCAATGAGCAGTTCTTC
-	TRBV7-3	TRBJ2-1	-	CASSPASDGDEQFF	TGTGCCAGCAGCCCCGCCTCTGACGGGGATGAGCAGTTCTTC
-	TRBV27	TRBJ2-6	few	CASSFYSGANVLTF	TGTGCCAGCAGTTTTTACTCTGGGGCCAACGTCCTGACTTTC
-	TRBV14	TRBJ1-1	once	CASSRETQTEAFF	TGTGCCAGCAGCCGGGAGACACAGACTGAAGCTTTCTTT
TRBD1	TRBV4-2	TRBJ2-5	once	CASSLPVGGGETQYF	TGTGCCAGCAGCCTCCCGGTAGGGGGCGGGGAGACCCAGTACTTC
-	TRBV29-1	TRBJ2-3	-	CTGTDTQYF	TGCACCGGCACAGATACGCAGTATTTT
-	TRBV5-1	TRBJ2-5	-	CASSQVQGSGLKETQYF	TGCGCCAGCAGCCAGGTCCAGGGTAGCGGCCTTAAAGAGACCCAGTACTTC
-	TRBV7-3	TRBJ2-1	once	CASSPPGSNEQFF	TGTGCCAGCAGCCCCCCGGGATCCAATGAGCAGTTCTTC
TRBD1	TRBV7-9	TRBJ1-1	-	CASSSHSGGQDRNTEAFF	TGTGCCAGCAGCTCCCATTCAGGGGGGCAGGACAGGAACACTGAAGCTTTCTTT
TRBD1	TRBV3-1/TRBV3-2	TRBJ1-3	-	CASSQDLDRVVQGNTIYF	TGTGCCAGCAGCCAAGATTTGGACAGGGTCGTCCAGGGAAACACCATATATTTT
-	TRBV11-2	TRBJ2-1	-	CASSSVSGFHYNEQFF	TGTGCCAGCAGCTCGGTGTCAGGATTTCACTACAATGAGCAGTTCTTC
-	TRBV6-2/TRBV6-3	TRBJ1-2	few	CASSQDNYGYTF	TGTGCCAGCAGTCAGGATAACTATGGCTACACCTTC
-	TRBV6-5	TRBJ2-3	few	CASTTGAVDTQYF	TGTGCCAGCACCACTGGGGCGGTGGATACGCAGTATTTT
TRBD2	TRBV6-8	TRBJ2-5	-	CASSYRVSGGVTHSQYF	TGTGCCAGCAGTTATCGTGTTAGCGGGGGGGTAACCCATTCCCAGTACTTC
TRBD2	TRBV29-1	TRBJ2-2	-	CSVRAGVDTGELFF	TGCAGCGTCCGAGCGGGAGTTGACACCGGGGAGCTGTTTTTT
-	TRBV5-4	TRBJ2-3	-	CASSLTGVATDTQYF	TGTGCCAGCAGCTTAACCGGGGTGGCCACAGATACGCAGTATTTT
TRBD2	TRBV6-5	TRBJ2-7	-	CASSRDSGKYEQYF	TGTGCCAGCAGCCGCGATAGCGGGAAGTACGAGCAGTACTTC
-	TRBV3-1/TRBV3-2	TRBJ2-5	-	CASSQDLVPSKTQYF	TGTGCCAGCAGCCAAGATCTAGTTCCGAGCAAGACCCAGTACTTC
TRBD1	TRBV7-3	TRBJ2-1	-	CASSPGTGGNNEQFF	TGTGCCAGCAGCCCGGGGACAGGGGGGAACAATGAGCAGTTCTTC
TRBD1	TRBV12-3/TRBV12-4	TRBJ2-5	-	CASSGQDQETQYF	TGTGCCAGCAGTGGACAGGACCAAGAGACCCAGTACTTC
-	TRBV7-2	TRBJ2-1	-	CASSSGLYNEQFF	TGTGCCAGCAGCTCGGGTCTCTACAATGAGCAGTTCTTC
-	TRBV3-1/TRBV3-2	TRBJ2-1	-	CASSRISGMNEQFF	TGTGCCAGCAGCCGGATCAGCGGAATGAATGAGCAGTTCTTC
TRBD1	TRBV19	TRBJ2-3	-	CASKDRGRRETDTQYF	TGTGCCTCCAAGGACAGGGGGCGCAGGGAAACAGATACGCAGTATTTT
TRBD1	TRBV6-4	TRBJ2-5	-	CANPGQVYQETQYF	TGTGCCAACCCGGGACAGGTGTACCAAGAGACCCAGTACTTC
-	TRBV7-6	TRBJ2-2	-	CASSLDLPQGNTGELFF	TGTGCCAGCAGCTTAGACCTCCCTCAGGGAAACACCGGGGAGCTGTTTTTT
-	TRBV30	TRBJ1-1	-	CAWSTWGGPRNTEAFF	TGTGCCTGGAGTACTTGGGGGGGCCCTAGGAACACTGAAGCTTTCTTT